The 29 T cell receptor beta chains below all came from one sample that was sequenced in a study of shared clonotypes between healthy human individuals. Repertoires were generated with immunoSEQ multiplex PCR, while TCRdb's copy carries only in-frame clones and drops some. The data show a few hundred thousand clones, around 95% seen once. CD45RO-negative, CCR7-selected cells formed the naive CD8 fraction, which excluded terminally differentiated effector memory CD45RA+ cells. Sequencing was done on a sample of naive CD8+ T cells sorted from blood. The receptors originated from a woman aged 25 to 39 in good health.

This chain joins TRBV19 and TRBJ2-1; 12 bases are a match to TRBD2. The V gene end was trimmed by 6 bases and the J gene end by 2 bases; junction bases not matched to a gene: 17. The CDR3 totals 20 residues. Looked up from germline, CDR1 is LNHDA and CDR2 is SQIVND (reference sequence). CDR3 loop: CASRPVGIGGLAGTYNEQFF. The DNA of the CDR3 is TGTGCCAGTAGACCGGTGGGTATTGGGGGACTAGCGGGTACCTACAATGAGCAGTTCTTC.

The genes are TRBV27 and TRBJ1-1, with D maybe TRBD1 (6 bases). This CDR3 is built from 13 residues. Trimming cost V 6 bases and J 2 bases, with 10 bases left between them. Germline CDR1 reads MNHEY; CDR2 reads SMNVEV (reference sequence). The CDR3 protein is CASRGQINTEAFF. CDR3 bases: TGTGCCAGCAGGGGACAAATTAACACTGAAGCTTTCTTT.

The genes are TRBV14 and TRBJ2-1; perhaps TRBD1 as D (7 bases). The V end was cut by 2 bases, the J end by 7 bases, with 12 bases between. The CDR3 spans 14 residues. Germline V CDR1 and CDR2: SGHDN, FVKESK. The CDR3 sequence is CASSQKTGRNEQFF. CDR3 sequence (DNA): TGTGCCAGCAGCCAAAAGACAGGGAGGAATGAGCAGTTCTTC.

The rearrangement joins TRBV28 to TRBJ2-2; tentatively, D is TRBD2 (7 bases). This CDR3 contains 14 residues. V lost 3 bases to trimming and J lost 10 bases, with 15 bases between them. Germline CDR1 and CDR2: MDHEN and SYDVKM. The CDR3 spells CASSFPGGGEELFF. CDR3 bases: TGTGCCAGCAGTTTTCCGGGGGGCGGAGAGGAGCTGTTTTTT.

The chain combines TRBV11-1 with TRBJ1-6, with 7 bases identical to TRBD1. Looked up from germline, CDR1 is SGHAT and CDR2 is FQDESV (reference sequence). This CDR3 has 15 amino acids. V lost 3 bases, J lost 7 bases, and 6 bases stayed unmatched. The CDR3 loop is CASSFDRVMNSPLHF. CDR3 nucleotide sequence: TGTGCCAGCAGCTTCGACAGGGTGATGAATTCACCCCTCCACTTT. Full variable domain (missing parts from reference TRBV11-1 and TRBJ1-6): EAEVAQSPRYKITEKSQAVAFWCDPISGHATLYWYRQILGQGPELLVQFQDESVVDDSQLPKDRFSAERLKGVDSTLKIQPAELGDSAMYLCASSFDRVMNSPLHFGNGTRLTVT.

CDR3: CASSHTSGSSYEQYF. The CDR3 DNA reads TGTGCCAGCAGCCATACTAGCGGGAGCTCCTACGAGCAGTACTTC. The rearrangement joins TRBV7-6 to TRBJ2-5; 11 bases fit TRBD2. The J call may be mistaken, given a closer DNA end match to TRBJ2-7. The length of the CDR3 is 15 residues. The germline CDR1 and CDR2 sequences are SGHVS and FNYEAQ.

CDR3 sequence (DNA): TGCGCCAGCAGCAGGGGAGGGGAGCAGTACTTC. Translated: CASSRGGEQYF. V usage is TRBV5-1 and J usage is TRBJ2-7; the match to TRBD2 covers 7 bases. V was pared by 4 bases and J by 7 bases, with 2 bases of the junction left unmatched. CDR3 size: 11 residues. Germline V gene data show CDR1 as SGHRS and CDR2 as YFSETQ.

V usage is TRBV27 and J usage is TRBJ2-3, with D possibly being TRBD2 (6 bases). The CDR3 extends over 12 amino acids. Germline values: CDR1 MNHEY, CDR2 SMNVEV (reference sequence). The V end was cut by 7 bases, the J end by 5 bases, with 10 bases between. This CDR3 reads CASMMGGDTQYF. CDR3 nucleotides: TGTGCCAGCATGATGGGGGGAGATACGCAGTATTTT.

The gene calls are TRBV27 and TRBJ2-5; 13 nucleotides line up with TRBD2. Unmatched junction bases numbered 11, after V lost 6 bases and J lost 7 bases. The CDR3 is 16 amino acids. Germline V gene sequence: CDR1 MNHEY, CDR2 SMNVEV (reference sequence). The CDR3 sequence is CASSPTLAGGSGTQYF. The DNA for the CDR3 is TGTGCCAGCAGCCCTACACTAGCGGGAGGGTCTGGGACCCAGTACTTC.

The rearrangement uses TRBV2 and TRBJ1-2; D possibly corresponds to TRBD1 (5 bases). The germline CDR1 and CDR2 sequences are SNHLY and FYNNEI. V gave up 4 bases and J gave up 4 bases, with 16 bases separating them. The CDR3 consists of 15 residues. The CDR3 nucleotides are TGTGCCAGCAGTGGGGCAGGGAAAAAAATCTATGGCTACACCTTC. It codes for CASSGAGKKIYGYTF. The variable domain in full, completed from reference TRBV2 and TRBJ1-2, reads EPEVTQTPSHQVTQMGQEVILRCVPISNHLYFYWYRQILGQKVEFLVSFYNNEISEKSEIFDDQFSVERPDGSNFTLKIRSTKLEDSAMYFCASSGAGKKIYGYTFGSGTRLTVV.

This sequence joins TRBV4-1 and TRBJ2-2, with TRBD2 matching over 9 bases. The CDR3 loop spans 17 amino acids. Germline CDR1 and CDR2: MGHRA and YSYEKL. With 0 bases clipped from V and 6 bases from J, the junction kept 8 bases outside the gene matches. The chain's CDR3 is CASSQDRASGIAGELFF. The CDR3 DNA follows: TGCGCCAGCAGCCAAGATAGGGCTAGCGGGATCGCCGGGGAGCTGTTTTTT.

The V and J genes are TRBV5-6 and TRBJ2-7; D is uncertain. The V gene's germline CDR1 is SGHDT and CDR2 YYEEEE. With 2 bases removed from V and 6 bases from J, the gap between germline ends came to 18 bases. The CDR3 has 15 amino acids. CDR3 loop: CASSLPGVAVIEQYF. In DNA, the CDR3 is TGTGCCAGCAGCTTACCAGGCGTCGCAGTCATCGAGCAGTACTTC.

CDR3 residues: CASSLLTSNTGELFF. The CDR3 DNA reads as TGTGCCAGCAGCTTATTAACTAGCAACACCGGGGAGCTGTTTTTT. The chain joins TRBV7-8 to TRBJ2-2, with D possibly matching TRBD2 (6 bases). Trimming cost V 2 bases and J 2 bases, with 9 bases left between them. The CDR3 loop spans 15 amino acids. The germline V gene has CDR1 SGHVS and CDR2 FQNEAQ.

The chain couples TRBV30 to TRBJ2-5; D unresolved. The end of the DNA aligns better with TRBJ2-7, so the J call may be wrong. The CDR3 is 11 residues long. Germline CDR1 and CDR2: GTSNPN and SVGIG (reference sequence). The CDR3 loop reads CAWSSGYEQYF. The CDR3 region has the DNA TGTGCCTGGAGTTCCGGCTACGAGCAGTACTTC.

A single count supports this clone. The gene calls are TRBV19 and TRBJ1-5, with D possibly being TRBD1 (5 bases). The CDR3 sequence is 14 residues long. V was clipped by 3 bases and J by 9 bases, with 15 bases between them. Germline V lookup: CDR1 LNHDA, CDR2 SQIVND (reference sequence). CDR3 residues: CASSIAWGARPQHF. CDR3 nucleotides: TGTGCCAGTAGTATCGCTTGGGGCGCCCGGCCCCAGCATTTT.

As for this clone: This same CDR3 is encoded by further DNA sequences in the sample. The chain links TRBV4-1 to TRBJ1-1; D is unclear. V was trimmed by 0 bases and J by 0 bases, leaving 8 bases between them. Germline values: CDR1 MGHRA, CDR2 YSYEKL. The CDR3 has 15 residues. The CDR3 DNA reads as TGCGCCAGCAGCCAAGATCTAGGAGTGAACACTGAAGCTTTCTTT. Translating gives CASSQDLGVNTEAFF.

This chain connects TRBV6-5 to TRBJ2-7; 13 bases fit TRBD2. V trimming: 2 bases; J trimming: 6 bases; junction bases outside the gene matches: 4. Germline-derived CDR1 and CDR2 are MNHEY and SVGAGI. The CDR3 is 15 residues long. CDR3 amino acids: CASSYRTSGSREQYF. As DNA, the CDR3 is TGTGCCAGCAGTTACCGGACTAGCGGGAGTCGCGAGCAGTACTTC.

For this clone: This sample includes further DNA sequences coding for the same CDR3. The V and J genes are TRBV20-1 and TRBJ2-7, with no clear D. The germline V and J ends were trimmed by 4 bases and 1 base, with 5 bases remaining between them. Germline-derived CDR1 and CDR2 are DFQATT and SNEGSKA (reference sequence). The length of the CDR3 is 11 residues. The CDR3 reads CSAMGSYEQYF. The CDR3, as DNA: TGCAGTGCTATGGGGTCCTACGAGCAGTACTTC.

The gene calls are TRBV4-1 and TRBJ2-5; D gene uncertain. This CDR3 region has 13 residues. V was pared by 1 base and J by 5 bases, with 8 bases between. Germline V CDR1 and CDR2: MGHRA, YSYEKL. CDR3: CASSQVFGETQYF. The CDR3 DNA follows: TGCGCCAGCAGCCAAGTTTTCGGGGAGACCCAGTACTTC.

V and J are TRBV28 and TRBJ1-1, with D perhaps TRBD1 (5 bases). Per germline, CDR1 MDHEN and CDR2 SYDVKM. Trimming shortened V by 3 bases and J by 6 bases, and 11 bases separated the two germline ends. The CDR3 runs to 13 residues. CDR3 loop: CASSFKWGAEAFF. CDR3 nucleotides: TGTGCCAGCAGTTTCAAGTGGGGCGCTGAAGCTTTCTTT.

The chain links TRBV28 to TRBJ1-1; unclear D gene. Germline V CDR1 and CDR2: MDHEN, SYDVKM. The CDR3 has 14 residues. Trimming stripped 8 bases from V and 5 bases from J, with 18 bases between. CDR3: CASSLKGGLTEAFF. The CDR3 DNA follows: TGTGCCAGCTCACTAAAAGGTGGGCTTACTGAAGCTTTCTTT.

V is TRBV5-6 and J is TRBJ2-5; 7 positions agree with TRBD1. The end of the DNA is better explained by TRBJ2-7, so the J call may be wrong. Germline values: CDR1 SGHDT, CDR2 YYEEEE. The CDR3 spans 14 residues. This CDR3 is CASSLGPRGNEQYF. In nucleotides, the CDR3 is TGTGCCAGCAGCTTGGGTCCCAGGGGGAACGAGCAGTACTTC.

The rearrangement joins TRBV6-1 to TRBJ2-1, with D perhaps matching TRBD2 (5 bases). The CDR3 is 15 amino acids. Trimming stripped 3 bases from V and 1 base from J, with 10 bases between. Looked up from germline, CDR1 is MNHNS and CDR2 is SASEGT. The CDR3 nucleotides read TGTGCCAGCAGTGACCTACTAGGTTCCTACAATGAGCAGTTCTTC. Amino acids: CASSDLLGSYNEQFF.

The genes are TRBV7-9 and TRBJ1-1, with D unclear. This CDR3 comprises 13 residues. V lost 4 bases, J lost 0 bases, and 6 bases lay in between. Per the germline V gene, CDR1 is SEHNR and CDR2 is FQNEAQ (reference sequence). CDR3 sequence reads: CASSYGLNTEAFF. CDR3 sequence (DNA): TGTGCCAGCAGCTACGGGTTGAACACTGAAGCTTTCTTT.

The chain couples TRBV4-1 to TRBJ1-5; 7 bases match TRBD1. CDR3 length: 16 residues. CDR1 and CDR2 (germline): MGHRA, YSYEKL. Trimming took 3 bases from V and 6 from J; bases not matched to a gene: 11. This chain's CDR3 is CASSHPGVQGSQPQHF. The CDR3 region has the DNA TGCGCCAGCAGCCATCCCGGGGTACAGGGGAGTCAGCCCCAGCATTTT.

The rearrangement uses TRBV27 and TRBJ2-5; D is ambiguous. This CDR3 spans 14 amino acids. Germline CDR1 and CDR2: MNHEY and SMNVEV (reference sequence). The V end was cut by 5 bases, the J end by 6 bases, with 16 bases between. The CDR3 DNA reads TGTGCCAGCAGTCCTATTCCCCCGTCGAAGACCCAGTACTTC. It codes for CASSPIPPSKTQYF.

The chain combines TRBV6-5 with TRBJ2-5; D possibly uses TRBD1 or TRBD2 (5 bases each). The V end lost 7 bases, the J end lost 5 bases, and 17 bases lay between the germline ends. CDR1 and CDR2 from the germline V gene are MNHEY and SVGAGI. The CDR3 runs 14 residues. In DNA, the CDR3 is TGTGCCAGCACCGAAGGGTGGGGGAAGGAGACCCAGTACTTC. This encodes CASTEGWGKETQYF.

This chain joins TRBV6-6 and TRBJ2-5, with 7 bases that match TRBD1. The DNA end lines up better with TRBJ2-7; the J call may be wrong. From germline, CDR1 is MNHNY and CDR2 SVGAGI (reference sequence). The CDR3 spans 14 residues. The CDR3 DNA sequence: TGTGCCAGCAACCCGGGACAGTTCTCCTACGAGCAGTACTTC. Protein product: CASNPGQFSYEQYF.

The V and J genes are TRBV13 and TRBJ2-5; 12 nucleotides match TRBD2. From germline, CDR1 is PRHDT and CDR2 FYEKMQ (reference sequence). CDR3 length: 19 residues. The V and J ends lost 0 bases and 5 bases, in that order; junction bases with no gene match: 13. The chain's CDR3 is CASSLGKVNLLAGGETQYF. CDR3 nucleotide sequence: TGTGCCAGCAGCTTAGGCAAAGTTAACCTACTAGCGGGAGGCGAGACCCAGTACTTC.